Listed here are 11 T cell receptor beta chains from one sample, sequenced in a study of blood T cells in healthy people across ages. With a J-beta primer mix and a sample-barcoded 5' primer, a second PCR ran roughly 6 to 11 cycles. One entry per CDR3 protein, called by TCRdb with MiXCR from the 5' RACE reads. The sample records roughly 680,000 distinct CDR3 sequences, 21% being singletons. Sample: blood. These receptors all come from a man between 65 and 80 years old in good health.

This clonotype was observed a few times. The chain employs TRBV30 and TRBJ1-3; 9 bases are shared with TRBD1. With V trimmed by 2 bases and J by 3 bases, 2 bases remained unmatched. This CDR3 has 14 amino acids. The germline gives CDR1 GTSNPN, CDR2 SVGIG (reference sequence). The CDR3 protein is CAWSTGGDGNTIYF. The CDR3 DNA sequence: TGTGCCTGGAGTACAGGGGGCGATGGAAACACCATATATTTT. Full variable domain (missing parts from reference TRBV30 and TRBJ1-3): SQTIHQWPATLVQPVGSPLSLECTVEGTSNPNLYWYRQAAGRGLQLLFYSVGIGQISSEVPQNLSASRPQDRQFILSSKKLLLSDSGFYLCAWSTGGDGNTIYFGEGSWLTVV.

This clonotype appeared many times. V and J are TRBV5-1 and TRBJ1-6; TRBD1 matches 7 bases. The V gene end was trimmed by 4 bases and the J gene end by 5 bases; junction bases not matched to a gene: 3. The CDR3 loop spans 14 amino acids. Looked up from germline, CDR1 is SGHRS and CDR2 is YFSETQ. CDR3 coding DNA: TGCGCCAGCAGCCCGGGACAGAATAATTCACCCCTCCACTTT. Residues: CASSPGQNNSPLHF.

The DNA for the CDR3 is TGTGCCAGCAGTTACTCCGGGACTAGCTTGGCGGATACGCAGTATTTT. This codes for CASSYSGTSLADTQYF. The rearrangement links TRBV6-2 or TRBV6-3 to TRBJ2-3; 9 bases fit TRBD2. Per the germline V gene, CDR1 is MNHEY and CDR2 is SVGEGT. The CDR3 runs to 16 residues. With 0 bases clipped from V and 6 bases from J, the junction kept 7 bases outside the gene matches.

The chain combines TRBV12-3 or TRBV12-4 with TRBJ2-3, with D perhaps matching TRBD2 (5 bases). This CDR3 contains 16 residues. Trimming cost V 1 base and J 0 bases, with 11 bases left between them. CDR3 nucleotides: TGTGCCAGCAGTTTAGTTGCGGGCTCTAGCACAGATACGCAGTATTTT. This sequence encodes CASSLVAGSSTDTQYF.

The chain's CDR3 is CAWGDRGFTSPLHF. CDR3 DNA: TGTGCCTGGGGTGACAGGGGGTTTACTTCACCCCTCCACTTT. V and J are TRBV30 and TRBJ1-6; 9 bases agree with TRBD1. V dropped 5 bases and J dropped 9; count of bases not matched to a gene: 8. The V gene's germline CDR1 is GTSNPN and CDR2 SVGIG (reference sequence). The CDR3 is 14 amino acids.

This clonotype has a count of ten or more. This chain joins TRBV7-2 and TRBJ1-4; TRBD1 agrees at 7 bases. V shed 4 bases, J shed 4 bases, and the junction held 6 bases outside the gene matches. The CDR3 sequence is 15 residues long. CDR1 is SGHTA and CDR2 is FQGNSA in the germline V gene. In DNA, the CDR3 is TGTGCCAGCAGCTCCCGACAGGGAGATAATGAAAAACTGTTTTTT. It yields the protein CASSSRQGDNEKLFF.

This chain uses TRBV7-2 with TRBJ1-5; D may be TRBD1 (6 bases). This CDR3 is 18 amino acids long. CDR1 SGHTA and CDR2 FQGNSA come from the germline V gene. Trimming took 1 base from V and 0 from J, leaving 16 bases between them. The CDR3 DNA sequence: TGTGCCAGCAGCTTAGGGGGGGGCATTCTGAATAGCAATCAGCCCCAGCATTTT. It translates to CASSLGGGILNSNQPQHF.

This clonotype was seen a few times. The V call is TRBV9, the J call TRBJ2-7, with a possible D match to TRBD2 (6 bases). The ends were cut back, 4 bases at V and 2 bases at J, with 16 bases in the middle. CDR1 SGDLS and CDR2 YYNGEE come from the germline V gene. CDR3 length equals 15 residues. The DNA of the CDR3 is TGTGCCAGCAGCCCCTGGGGGGACTCCCCCTACGAGCAGTACTTC. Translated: CASSPWGDSPYEQYF.

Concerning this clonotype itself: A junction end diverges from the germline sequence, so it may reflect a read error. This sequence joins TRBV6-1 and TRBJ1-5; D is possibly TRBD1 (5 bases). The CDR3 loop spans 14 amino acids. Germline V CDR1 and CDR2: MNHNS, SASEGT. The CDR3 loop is CASSTGRDNPPQHF. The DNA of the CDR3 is TGTGCCAGCAGTACAGGACGGGATAATCCGCCCCAGCATTTT.

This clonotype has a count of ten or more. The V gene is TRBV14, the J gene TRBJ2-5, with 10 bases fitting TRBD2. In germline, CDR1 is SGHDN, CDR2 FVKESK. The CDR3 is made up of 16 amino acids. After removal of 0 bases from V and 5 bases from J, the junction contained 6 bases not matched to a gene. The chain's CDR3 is CASSQDVASGSETQYF. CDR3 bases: TGTGCCAGCAGCCAAGACGTGGCTAGCGGGAGTGAGACCCAGTACTTC.

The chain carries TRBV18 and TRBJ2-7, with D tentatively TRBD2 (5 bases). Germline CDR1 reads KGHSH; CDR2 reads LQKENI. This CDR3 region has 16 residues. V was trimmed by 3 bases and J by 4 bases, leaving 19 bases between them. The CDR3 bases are TGTGCCAGCTCACCCAGCCCGGGAAGCCGGTCATACGAGCAGTACTTC. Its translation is CASSPSPGSRSYEQYF.